The entry below describes one T cell receptor beta chain. Its antigen remains unknown. Mouse gene names apply. The read terminates 1 residue ahead of where the CDR3 ends, so the germline J gene completes it. CDR3 length: 14 residues. Trimming shortened V by 0 bases and J by 3 bases, and 9 bases separated the two germline ends. The germline gives CDR1 KGHPV, CDR2 FQNQEV (reference sequence). Time point given: mouse harvest day 14 after allogeneic transplant. The graft held 10^6 splenic CD5+ T cells and 10^7 T-cell-depleted bone marrow cells. TCRdb's copy holds only in-frame clones and misses some; the assay was immunoSEQ multiplex PCR. The table includes 1,000 to 1,200 clones, roughly half detected once. The sample is drawn from a study of tissue T cells after allogeneic stem cell transplantation. General study points: Limitations included a small, clinically heterogeneous cohort and limited sampling depth. Anatomically similar tissues had similar TCR repertoires within each patient.

The TCR comes from a female BALB/c mouse given C57BL/6 T cells with graft-versus-host disease after an allogeneic hematopoietic cell transplant. This chain links TRBV26 with TRBJ2-7, with a possible D match to TRBD2 (6 bases). Sequencing was done on a sample of spleen. Incomplete CDR3 DNA: TGTGCCAGCAGTCTGTCAATGGGGGTCTATGAACAGTAC. It codes for CASSLSMGVYEQY. From start to end, the CDR3 is CASSLSMGVYEQYF. Full variable domain (outside the CDR3, taken from reference TRBV26 and TRBJ2-7): NSKVIQTPRYLVKGQGQKAKMRCIPEKGHPVVFWYQQNKNNEFKFLINFQNQEVLQQIDMTEKRFSAECPSNSPCSLEIQSSEAGDSALYLCASSLSMGVYEQYFGPGTRLTVL.